A single sample gave rise to the 15 T cell receptor beta chains below, sequenced in a study of blood T cells in healthy people across ages. For the second PCR, which ran for 7 to 11 cycles, a sample-barcoded 5' primer and a J-beta primer mix were used. Each CDR3 protein is one row after TCRdb ran MiXCR on the 5' RACE reads. The sample lists roughly 1.5 million distinct CDR3 sequences, about 42% occurring once. The sequenced sample was blood. These receptors originate from a woman between 18 and 29 years old in good health.

This clonotype was counted at least ten times. The chain couples TRBV29-1 to TRBJ2-7; no clear D gene. CDR3 length: 12 residues. CDR1 is SQVTM, CDR2 ANQGSEA, per germline. With 4 bases removed from V and 0 bases from J, the gap between germline ends came to 7 bases. The CDR3 protein is CSVGRDSYEQYF. CDR3 bases: TGCAGCGTTGGAAGGGACTCCTACGAGCAGTACTTC.

The chain carries TRBV7-2 and TRBJ2-3; D is unclear. Deletions cut 1 base from V and 0 bases from J, with 8 bases between. This CDR3 region has 15 residues. Germline CDR1 is SGHTA and CDR2 is FQGNSA. CDR3 region: CASSLGALSTDTQYF. In DNA form, the CDR3 reads TGTGCCAGCAGCTTAGGGGCTTTGAGCACAGATACGCAGTATTTT. Drawing the rest from reference TRBV7-2 and TRBJ2-3, the complete variable domain is GAGVSQSPSNKVTEKGKDVELRCDPISGHTALYWYRQSLGQGLEFLIYFQGNSAPDKSGLPSDRFSAERTGGSVSTLTIQRTQQEDSAVYLCASSLGALSTDTQYFGPGTRLTVL.

J is TRBJ2-6 and V is TRBV7-8; the D gene could be TRBD1 or TRBD2 (5 bases each). The CDR3 contains 18 residues. The V gene's germline CDR1 is SGHVS and CDR2 FQNEAQ. The ends were cut back, 3 bases at V and 0 bases at J, with 15 bases in the middle. The CDR3 nucleotides are TGTGCCAGCAGCTTGGTCCGGGGCCAGAGCTCTGGGGCCAACGTCCTGACTTTC. Amino acid sequence: CASSLVRGQSSGANVLTF. Full variable domain (missing parts from reference TRBV7-8 and TRBJ2-6): GAGVSQSPRYKVAKRGQDVALRCDPISGHVSLFWYQQALGQGPEFLTYFQNEAQLDKSGLPSDRFFAERPEGSVSTLKIQRTQQEDSAVYLCASSLVRGQSSGANVLTFGAGSRLTVL.

This chain uses TRBV6-5 with TRBJ2-1; 10 positions match TRBD2. CDR1 and CDR2 from the germline V gene are MNHEY and SVGAGI. The CDR3 is made up of 17 amino acids. J was trimmed by 6 bases and V by 0 bases; bases with no gene match: 8. The CDR3 DNA is TGTGCCAGCAGTTACTCCCCTATAGCGGGGGGACGCAATGAGCAGTTCTTC. Translating it yields CASSYSPIAGGRNEQFF.

This clonotype was seen a few times. This chain links TRBV4-3 with TRBJ2-1, with 7 bases identical to TRBD2. This CDR3 contains 15 residues. CDR1 is LGHNA and CDR2 is YSLEER in the germline V gene. Losses at the gene ends were 0 bases for V and 6 bases for J; bases not matched to a gene: 5. The DNA for the CDR3 is TGCGCCAGCAGCCAAGAGGGGAGGGCTGGCAATGAGCAGTTCTTC. It codes for CASSQEGRAGNEQFF.

The chain recombines TRBV12-3 or TRBV12-4 with TRBJ2-3; 8 nucleotides match TRBD2. The CDR3 runs to 13 residues. The ends lost 8 bases at V and 1 base at J; junction bases unmatched: 2. The CDR3 region has the DNA TGTGCCAGCGGAGCGGGGGGCACAGATACGCAGTATTTT. The encoded protein is CASGAGGTDTQYF.

The chain recombines TRBV6-1 with TRBJ1-1; possible D gene TRBD1, 6 bases. V was trimmed by 6 bases and J by 0 bases, leaving 17 bases between them. The CDR3 totals 16 residues. Per the germline V gene, CDR1 is MNHNS and CDR2 is SASEGT. The CDR3: CASSAQGSFLNTEAFF. CDR3 DNA sequence: TGTGCCAGCAGCGCCCAGGGGTCCTTCCTGAACACTGAAGCTTTCTTT.

This clonotype was picked up one time. One end of the junction is discordant with germline, which a read error may explain. The chain combines TRBV7-7 with TRBJ2-1; possibly TRBD2 for D (5 bases). Germline CDR1 is SSHAT and CDR2 is FNYEAQ (reference sequence). This CDR3 is built from 13 residues. CDR3 nucleotides: TGTGCTAGCAGCTCGGGGATGAACAATGGGCAGTTCTTC. Translated: CASSSGMNNGQFF.

This sequence joins TRBV4-3 and TRBJ1-1, with D hard to call. V lost 1 base and J lost 3, with 15 bases in between. The CDR3 totals 16 residues. Germline V gives CDR1 LGHNA, CDR2 YSLEER. Here the CDR3 DNA reads TGCGCCAGCAGCCAAGTAAGTGGGCAGTTTTACACTGAAGCTTTCTTT. It yields the protein CASSQVSGQFYTEAFF.

The chain couples TRBV20-1 to TRBJ1-6; D call uncertain. Germline V CDR1 and CDR2: DFQATT, SNEGSKA (reference sequence). V dropped 2 bases and J dropped 7 bases, with 9 bases sitting between them. CDR3 length: 13 residues. The CDR3 loop reads CSARSPPNSPLHF. The CDR3 DNA sequence: TGCAGTGCTAGATCCCCCCCCAATTCACCCCTCCACTTT.

As for this clonotype: One end of the junction is discordant with germline, which a read error may explain. V and J are TRBV29-1 and TRBJ2-3; the D gene is possibly TRBD2 (5 bases). The CDR3 has 13 residues. Germline CDR1 is SQVTM and CDR2 is ANQGSEA. The CDR3 coding sequence is TGCAGCGTTGGAAAAGCTAGCACAAATACGCAGTATTTT. This codes for CSVGKASTNTQYF.

This clonotype was counted a few times. This chain links TRBV4-2 with TRBJ2-7, with D possibly being TRBD1 (6 bases). Trimming took off 2 bases at V and 2 bases at J, with 19 bases between the two ends. Per the germline V gene, CDR1 is LGHNA and CDR2 is YNFKEQ. This CDR3 has 17 amino acids. The CDR3 region is CASSQSHSGTSAYEQYF. The DNA for the CDR3 is TGTGCCAGCAGCCAATCCCACTCCGGGACATCGGCCTACGAGCAGTACTTC.

The chain combines TRBV10-3 with TRBJ1-2; TRBD1 is a possible D gene (5 bases). Germline V gives CDR1 ENHRY, CDR2 SYGVKD. The CDR3 is 12 residues long. V lost 0 bases and J 8 bases, leaving 7 bases between the germline ends. CDR3 sequence reads: CAISESQVGYTF. CDR3 sequence (DNA): TGTGCCATCAGTGAGTCACAGGTGGGCTACACCTTC.

Note on this clonotype: An end of the junction differs from the germline gene, which may be a read error. The chain uses TRBV13 and TRBJ2-5; D is undetermined. Germline CDR1 PRHDT, CDR2 FYEKMQ (reference sequence). The CDR3 is 11 residues long. The DNA for the CDR3 is TGTGCCAGCAGCCACCAAGAGGCCCAGTACTTC. It translates to CASSHQEAQYF.

Written as DNA, the CDR3 is TGTGCCAGCAGGACCACGACAGGGGCGATGAATGAGCAGTACTTC. This encodes CASRTTTGAMNEQYF. The rearrangement joins TRBV6-1 to TRBJ2-5; 8 nucleotides match TRBD1. The CDR3 is made up of 15 amino acids. After removal of 6 bases from V and 11 bases from J, the junction contained 17 bases not matched to a gene. Germline V lookup: CDR1 MNHNS, CDR2 SASEGT.